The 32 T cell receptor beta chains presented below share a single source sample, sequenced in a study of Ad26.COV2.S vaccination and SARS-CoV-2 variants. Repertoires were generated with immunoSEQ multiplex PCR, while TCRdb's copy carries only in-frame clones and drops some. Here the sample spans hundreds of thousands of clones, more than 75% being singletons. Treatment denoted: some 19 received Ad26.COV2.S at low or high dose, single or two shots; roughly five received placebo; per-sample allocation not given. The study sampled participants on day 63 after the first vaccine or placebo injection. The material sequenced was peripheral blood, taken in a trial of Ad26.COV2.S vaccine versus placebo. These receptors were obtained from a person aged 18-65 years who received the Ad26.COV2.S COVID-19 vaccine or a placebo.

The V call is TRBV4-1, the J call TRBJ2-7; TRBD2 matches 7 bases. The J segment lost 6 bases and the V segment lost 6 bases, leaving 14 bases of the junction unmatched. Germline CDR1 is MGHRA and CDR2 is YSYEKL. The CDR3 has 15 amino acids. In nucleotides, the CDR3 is TGCGCCAGCAGGGAGCGGGGCGGGGATATACTCGAGCAGTACTTC. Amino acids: CASRERGGDILEQYF.

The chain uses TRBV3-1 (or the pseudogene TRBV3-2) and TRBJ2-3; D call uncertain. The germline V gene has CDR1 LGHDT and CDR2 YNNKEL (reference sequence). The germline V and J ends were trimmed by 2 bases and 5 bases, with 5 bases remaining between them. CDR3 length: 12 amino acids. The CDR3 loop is CASSQTLDTQYF. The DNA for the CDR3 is TGTGCCAGCAGCCAAACGCTAGATACGCAGTATTTT.

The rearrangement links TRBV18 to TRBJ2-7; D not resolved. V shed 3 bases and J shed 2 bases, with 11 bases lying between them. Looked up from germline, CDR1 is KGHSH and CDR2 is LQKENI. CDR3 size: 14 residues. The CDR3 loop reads CASSPPSWTYEQYF. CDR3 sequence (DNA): TGTGCCAGCTCACCCCCCTCGTGGACCTACGAGCAGTACTTC.

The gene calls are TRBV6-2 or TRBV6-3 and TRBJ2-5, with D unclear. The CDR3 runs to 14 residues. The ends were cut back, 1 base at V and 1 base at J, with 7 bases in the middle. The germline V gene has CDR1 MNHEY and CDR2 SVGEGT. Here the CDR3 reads CASSYYSPQETQYF. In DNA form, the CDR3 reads TGTGCCAGCAGTTACTACTCGCCCCAAGAGACCCAGTACTTC.

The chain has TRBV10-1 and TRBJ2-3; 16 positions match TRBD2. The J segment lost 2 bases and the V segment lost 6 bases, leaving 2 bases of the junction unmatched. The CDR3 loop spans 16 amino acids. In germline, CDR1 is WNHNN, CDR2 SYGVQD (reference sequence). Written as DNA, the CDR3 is TGCGCCAGCAGGGGACTAGCGGGGGGGATCACAGATACGCAGTATTTT. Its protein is CASRGLAGGITDTQYF.

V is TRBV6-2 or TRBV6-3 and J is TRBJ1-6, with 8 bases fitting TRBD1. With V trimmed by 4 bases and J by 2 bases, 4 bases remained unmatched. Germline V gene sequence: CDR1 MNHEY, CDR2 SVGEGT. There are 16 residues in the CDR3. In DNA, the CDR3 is TGTGCCAGCAGTTCTGACAGGGGTGCCTATAATTCACCCCTCCACTTT. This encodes CASSSDRGAYNSPLHF.

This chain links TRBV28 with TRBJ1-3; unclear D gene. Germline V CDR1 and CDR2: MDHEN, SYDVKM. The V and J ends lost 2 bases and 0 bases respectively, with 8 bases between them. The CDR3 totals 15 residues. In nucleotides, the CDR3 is TGTGCCAGCAGTTTAGGGCTTAGCTCTGGAAACACCATATATTTT. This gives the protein CASSLGLSSGNTIYF.

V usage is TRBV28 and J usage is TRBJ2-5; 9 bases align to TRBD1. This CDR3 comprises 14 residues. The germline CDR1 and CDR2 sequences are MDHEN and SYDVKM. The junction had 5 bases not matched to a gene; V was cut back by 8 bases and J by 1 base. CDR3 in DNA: TGTGCCAGCTTGACAGGGGGTTCCCAAGAGACCCAGTACTTC. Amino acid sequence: CASLTGGSQETQYF.

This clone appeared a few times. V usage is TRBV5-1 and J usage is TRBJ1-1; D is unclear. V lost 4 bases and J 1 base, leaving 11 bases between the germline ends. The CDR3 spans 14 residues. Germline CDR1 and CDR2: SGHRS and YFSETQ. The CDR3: CASSPENRNTEAFF. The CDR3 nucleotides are TGCGCCAGCAGCCCGGAGAACAGGAACACTGAAGCTTTCTTT.

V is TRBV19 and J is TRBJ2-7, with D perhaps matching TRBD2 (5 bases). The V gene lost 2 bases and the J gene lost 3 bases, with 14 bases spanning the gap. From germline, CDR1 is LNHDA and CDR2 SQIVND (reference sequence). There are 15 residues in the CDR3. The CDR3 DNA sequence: TGTGCCAGTAGTATAATGGCCGGGGATGGCTACGAGCAGTACTTC. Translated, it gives CASSIMAGDGYEQYF.

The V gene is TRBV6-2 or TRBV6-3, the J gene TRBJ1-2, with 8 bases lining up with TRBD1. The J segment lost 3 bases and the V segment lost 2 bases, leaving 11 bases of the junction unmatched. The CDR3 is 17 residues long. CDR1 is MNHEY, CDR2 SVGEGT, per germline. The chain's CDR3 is CASSYREARGPYYGYTF. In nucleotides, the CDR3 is TGTGCCAGCAGTTACCGCGAGGCCAGGGGGCCATACTATGGCTACACCTTC.

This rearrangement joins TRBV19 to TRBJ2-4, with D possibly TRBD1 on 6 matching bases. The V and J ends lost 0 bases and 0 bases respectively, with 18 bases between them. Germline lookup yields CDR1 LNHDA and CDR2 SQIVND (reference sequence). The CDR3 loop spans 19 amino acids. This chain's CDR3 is CASSIDLGTPELAKNIQYF. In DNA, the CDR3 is TGTGCCAGTAGTATAGATCTGGGGACACCAGAACTAGCCAAAAACATTCAGTACTTC. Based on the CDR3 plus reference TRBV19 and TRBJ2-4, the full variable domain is DGGITQSPKYLFRKEGQNVTLSCEQNLNHDAMYWYRQDPGQGLRLIYYSQIVNDFQKGDIAEGYSVSREKKESFPLTVTSAQKNPTAFYLCASSIDLGTPELAKNIQYFGAGTRLSVL.

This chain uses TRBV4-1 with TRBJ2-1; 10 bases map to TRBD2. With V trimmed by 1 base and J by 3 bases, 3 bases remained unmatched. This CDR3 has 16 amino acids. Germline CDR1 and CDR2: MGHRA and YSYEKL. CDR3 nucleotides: TGCGCCAGCAGCCAAGGACTAGCGGGTATCTACAATGAGCAGTTCTTC. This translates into CASSQGLAGIYNEQFF.

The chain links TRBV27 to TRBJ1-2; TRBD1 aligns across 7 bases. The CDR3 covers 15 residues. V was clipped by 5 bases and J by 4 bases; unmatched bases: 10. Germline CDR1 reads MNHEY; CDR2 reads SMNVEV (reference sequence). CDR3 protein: CASSPRQGWSYGYTF. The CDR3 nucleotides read TGTGCCAGCAGTCCCCGACAGGGATGGTCCTATGGCTACACCTTC.

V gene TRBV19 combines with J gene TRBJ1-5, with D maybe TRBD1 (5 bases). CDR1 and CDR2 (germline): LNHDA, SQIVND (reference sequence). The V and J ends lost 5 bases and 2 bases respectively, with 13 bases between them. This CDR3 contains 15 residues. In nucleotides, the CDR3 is TGTGCCAGTAGTCCTGGAGACAGTGGCAATCAGCCCCAGCATTTT. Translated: CASSPGDSGNQPQHF.

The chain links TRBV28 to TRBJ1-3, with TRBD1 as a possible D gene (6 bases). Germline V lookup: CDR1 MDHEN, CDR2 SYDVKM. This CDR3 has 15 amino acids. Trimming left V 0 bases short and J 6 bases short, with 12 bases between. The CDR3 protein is CASSLWWGAENTIYF. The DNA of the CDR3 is TGTGCCAGCAGTTTATGGTGGGGGGCGGAAAACACCATATATTTT.

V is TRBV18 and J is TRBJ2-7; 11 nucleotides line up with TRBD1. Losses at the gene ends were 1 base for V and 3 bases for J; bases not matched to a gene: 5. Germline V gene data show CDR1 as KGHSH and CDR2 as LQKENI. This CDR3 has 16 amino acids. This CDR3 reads CASSPQTGTGGYEQYF. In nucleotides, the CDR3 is TGTGCCAGCTCACCACAAACCGGGACAGGGGGCTACGAGCAGTACTTC.

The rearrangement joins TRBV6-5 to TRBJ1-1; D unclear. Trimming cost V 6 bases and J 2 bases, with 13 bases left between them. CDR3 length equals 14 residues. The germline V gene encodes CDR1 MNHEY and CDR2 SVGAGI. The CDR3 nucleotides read TGTGCCAGCAGCCGCGACACGGAAAACACTGAAGCTTTCTTT. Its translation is CASSRDTENTEAFF.

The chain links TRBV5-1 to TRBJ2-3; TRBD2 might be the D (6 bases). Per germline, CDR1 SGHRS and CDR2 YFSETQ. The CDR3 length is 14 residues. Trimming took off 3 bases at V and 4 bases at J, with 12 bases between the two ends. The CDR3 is CASSSGLNSDTQYF. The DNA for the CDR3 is TGCGCCAGCAGCTCCGGACTAAATTCAGATACGCAGTATTTT.

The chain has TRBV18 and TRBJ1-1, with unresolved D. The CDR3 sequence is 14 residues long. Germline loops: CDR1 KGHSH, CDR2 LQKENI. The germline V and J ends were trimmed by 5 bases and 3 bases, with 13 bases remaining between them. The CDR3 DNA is TGTGCCAGCTCATCAGGCCACGGGGACACTGAAGCTTTCTTT. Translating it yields CASSSGHGDTEAFF.

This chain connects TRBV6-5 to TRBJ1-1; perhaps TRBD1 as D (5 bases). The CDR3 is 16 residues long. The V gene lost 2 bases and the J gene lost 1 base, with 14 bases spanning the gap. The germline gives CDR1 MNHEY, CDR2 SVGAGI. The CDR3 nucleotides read TGTGCCAGCAGTTACAGGGGTTGGGGTTCGAACACTGAAGCTTTCTTT. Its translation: CASSYRGWGSNTEAFF.

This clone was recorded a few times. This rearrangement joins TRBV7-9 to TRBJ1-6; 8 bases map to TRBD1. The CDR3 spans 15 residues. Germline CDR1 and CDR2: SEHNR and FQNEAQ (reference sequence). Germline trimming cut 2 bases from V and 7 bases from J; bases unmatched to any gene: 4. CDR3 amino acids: CASSLTGGPNSPLHF. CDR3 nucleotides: TGTGCCAGCAGCTTAACAGGGGGACCCAATTCACCCCTCCACTTT.

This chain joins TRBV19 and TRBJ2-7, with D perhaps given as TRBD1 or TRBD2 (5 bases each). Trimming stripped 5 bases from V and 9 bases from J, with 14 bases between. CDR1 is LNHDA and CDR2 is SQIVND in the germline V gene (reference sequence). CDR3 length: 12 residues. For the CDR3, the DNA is TGTGCCAGTAGTGACATGGGGGATTGGCAGTACTTC. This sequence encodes CASSDMGDWQYF. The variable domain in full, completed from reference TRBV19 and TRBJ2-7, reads DGGITQSPKYLFRKEGQNVTLSCEQNLNHDAMYWYRQDPGQGLRLIYYSQIVNDFQKGDIAEGYSVSREKKESFPLTVTSAQKNPTAFYLCASSDMGDWQYFGPGTRLTVT.

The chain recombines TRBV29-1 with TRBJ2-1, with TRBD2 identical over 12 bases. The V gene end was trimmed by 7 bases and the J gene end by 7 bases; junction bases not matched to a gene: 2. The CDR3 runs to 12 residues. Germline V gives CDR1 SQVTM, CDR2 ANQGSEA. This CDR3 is CSGTSGGNEQFF. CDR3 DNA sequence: TGCAGCGGAACTAGCGGGGGGAATGAGCAGTTCTTC.

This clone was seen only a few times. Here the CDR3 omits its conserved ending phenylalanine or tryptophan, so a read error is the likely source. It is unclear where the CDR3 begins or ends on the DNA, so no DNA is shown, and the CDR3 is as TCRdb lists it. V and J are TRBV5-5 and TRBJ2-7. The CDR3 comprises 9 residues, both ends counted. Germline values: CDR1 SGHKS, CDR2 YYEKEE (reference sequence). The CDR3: CASSLETII.

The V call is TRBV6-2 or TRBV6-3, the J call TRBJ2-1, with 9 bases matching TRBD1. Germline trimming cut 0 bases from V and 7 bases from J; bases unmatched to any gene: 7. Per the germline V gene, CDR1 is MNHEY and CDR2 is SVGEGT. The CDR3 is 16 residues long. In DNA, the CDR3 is TGTGCCAGCAGTTACTCGGGACAGGGTGGTGAGAATGAGCAGTTCTTC. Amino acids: CASSYSGQGGENEQFF.

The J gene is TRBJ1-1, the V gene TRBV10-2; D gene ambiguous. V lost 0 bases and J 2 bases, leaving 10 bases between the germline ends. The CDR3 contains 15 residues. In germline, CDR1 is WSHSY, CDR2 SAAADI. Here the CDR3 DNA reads TGCGCCAGCAGTGAGTCCTTCACAGTTAACACTGAAGCTTTCTTT. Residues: CASSESFTVNTEAFF.

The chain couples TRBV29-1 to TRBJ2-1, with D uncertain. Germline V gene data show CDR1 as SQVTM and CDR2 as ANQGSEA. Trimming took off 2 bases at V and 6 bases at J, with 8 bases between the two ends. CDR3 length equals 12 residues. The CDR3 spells CSVEILRNEQFF. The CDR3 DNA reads TGCAGCGTTGAAATCCTCCGCAATGAGCAGTTCTTC.

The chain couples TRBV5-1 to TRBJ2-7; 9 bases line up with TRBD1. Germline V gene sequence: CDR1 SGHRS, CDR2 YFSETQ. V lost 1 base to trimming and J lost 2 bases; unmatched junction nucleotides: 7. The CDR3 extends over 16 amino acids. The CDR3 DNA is TGCGCCAGCAGCTTGTGGGGACAGGGAGTGACCTACGAGCAGTACTTC. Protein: CASSLWGQGVTYEQYF.

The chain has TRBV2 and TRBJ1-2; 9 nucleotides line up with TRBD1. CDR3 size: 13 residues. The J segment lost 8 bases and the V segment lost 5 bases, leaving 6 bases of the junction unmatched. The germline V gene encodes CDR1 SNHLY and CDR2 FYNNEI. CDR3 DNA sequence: TGTGCCAGCAGTCCGGGACAGGGATCAGGCTACACCTTC. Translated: CASSPGQGSGYTF. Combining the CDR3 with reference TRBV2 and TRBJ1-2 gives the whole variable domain EPEVTQTPSHQVTQMGQEVILRCVPISNHLYFYWYRQILGQKVEFLVSFYNNEISEKSEIFDDQFSVERPDGSNFTLKIRSTKLEDSAMYFCASSPGQGSGYTFGSGTRLTVV.

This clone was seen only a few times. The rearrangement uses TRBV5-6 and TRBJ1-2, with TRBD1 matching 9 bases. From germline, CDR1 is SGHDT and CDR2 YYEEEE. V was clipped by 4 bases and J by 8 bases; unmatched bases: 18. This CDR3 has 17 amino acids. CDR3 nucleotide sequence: TGTGCCAGCAGCCAGGTACAGGGGGCTGCTCTATACGGAGGCTACACCTTC. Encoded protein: CASSQVQGAALYGGYTF.

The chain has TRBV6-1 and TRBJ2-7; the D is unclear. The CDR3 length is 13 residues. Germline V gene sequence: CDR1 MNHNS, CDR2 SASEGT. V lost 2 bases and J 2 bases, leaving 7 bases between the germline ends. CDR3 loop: CASSEHSTYEQYF. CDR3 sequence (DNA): TGTGCCAGCAGTGAACACAGTACCTACGAGCAGTACTTC.